This T cell receptor beta chain was observed in a study of T cell responses to AZD1222 COVID-19 vaccine. General observations from the study: Vaccine-related CD4 TCRs covered spike, predominating at 160-218 and 743-854. In all cases, repertoires were sampled only after the peak T cell response.

Trimming took 0 bases from V and 6 from J; bases not matched to a gene: 6. CDR1 and CDR2 (germline): GTSNPN, SVGIG (reference sequence). The CDR3 is made up of 14 amino acids. Assay used: immunoSEQ multiplex PCR; TCRdb lists only in-frame clones, some missing. Of 120,000 or so clones in the sample, roughly 88% are singletons; the top ten hold approximately 8%. This clone was observed a few times. The antigen remains unidentified. The rearrangement uses TRBV30 and TRBJ1-1, with 8 bases matching TRBD1. The TCR sequence derives from an adult in good health. Sequenced material: peripheral blood, taken on day 0 of AZD1222 vaccination. Here the CDR3 DNA reads TGTGCCTGGAGTGTACAGGGGGGTTTCGCTGAAGCTTTCTTT. Amino acids: CAWSVQGGFAEAFF.